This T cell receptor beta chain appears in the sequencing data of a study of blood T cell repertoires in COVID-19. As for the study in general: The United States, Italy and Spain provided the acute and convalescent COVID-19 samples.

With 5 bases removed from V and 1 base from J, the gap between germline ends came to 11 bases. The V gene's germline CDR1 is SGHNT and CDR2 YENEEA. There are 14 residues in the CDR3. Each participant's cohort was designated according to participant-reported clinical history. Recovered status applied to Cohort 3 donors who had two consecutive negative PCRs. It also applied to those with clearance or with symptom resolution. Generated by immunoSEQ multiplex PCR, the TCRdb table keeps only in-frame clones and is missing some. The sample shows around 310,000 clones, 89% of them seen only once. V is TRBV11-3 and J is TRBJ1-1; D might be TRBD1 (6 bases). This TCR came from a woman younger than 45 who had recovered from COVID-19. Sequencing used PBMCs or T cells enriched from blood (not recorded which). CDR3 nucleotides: TGTGCCAGCAGCAGGGGGTGGCCGAACACTGAAGCTTTCTTT. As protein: CASSRGWPNTEAFF.